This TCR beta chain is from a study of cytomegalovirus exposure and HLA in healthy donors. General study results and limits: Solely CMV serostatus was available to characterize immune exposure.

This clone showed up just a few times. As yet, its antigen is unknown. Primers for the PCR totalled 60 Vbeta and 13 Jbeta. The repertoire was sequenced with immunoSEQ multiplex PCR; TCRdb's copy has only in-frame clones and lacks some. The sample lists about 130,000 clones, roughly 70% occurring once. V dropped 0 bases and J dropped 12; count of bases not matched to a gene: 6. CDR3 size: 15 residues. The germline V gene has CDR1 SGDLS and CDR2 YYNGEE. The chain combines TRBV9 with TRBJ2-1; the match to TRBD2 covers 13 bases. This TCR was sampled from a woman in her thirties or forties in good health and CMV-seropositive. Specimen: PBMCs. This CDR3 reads CASSVGGTSGEWQFF. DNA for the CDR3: TGTGCCAGCAGCGTAGGGGGGACTAGCGGGGAATGGCAGTTCTTC.